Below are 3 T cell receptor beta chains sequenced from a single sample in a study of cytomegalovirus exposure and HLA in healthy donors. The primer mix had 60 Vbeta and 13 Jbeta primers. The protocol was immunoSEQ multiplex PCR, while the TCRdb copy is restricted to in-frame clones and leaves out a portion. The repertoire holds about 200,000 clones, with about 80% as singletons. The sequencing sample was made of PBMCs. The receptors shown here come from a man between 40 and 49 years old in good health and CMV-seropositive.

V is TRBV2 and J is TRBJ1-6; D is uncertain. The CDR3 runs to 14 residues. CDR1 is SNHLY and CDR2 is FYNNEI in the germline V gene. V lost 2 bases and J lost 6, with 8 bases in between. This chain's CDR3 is CASSERGLNSPLHF. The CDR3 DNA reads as TGTGCCAGCAGTGAACGGGGTCTTAATTCACCCCTCCACTTT.

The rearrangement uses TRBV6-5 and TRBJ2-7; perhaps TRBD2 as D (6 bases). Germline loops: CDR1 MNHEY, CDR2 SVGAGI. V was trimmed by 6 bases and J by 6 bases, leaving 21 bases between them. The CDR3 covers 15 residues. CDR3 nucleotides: TGTGCCAGCAGCCCCTTGGGGACGGGAGTGCGCGAGCAGTACGTC. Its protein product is CASSPLGTGVREQYV.

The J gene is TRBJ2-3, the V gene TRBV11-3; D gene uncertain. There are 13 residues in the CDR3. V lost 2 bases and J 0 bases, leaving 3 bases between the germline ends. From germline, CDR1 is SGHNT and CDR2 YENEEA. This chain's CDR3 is CASSLRSTDTQYF. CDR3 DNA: TGTGCCAGCAGCTTACGGAGCACAGATACGCAGTATTTT.